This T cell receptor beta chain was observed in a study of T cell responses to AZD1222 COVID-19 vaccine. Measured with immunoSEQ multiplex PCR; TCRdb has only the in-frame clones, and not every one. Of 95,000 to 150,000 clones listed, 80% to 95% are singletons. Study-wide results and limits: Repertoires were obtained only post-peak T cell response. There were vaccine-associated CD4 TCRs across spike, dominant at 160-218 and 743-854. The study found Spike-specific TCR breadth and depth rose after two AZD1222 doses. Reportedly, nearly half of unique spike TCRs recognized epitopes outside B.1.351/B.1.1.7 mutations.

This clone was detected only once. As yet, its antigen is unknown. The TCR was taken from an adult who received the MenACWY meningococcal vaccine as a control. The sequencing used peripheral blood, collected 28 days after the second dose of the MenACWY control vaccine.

The CDR3 coding sequence is TGTGCCAGCGGGACTTCGGGACTTTACAATGAGCAGTTCTTC. Residues: CASGTSGLYNEQFF. V usage is TRBV27 and J usage is TRBJ2-1, with D perhaps matching TRBD2 (6 bases). The germline V and J ends were trimmed by 8 bases and 4 bases, with 15 bases remaining between them. Germline CDR1 reads MNHEY; CDR2 reads SMNVEV (reference sequence). This CDR3 is 14 amino acids long.